Listed below are T cell receptor beta chains from one sample, sequenced in a study of blood T cell repertoires in COVID-19. The method was immunoSEQ multiplex PCR; TCRdb's version includes in-frame clones alone and lacks a portion of them. The sample has around 65,000 clones; 85% are singletons. The sample was peripheral blood. The receptors were sampled from a man in his 70s with acute or convalescent COVID-19. Both conserved end residues are part of each CDR3. A D gene is named only where the DNA matches it firmly. The size of a clone is reported for some rows only, either as once, few or many, or as a class for expanded clones.

abundance	v_gene	j_gene	d_gene	CDR3nt	CDR3aa
-	TRBV28	TRBJ2-1	-	TGTGCCAGCGGGGGGACAGCCCAGGACTCCTACAATGAGCAGTTCTTC	CASGGTAQDSYNEQFF
-	TRBV6-4	TRBJ2-1	TRBD2	TGTGCCAGCAGTGAGCTAGCGGGGCGGTCCTACAATGAGCAGTTCTTC	CASSELAGRSYNEQFF
-	TRBV6-5	TRBJ1-1	-	TGTGCCAGCAGTTACCCTGGGAGGCCTGAAGCTTTCTTT	CASSYPGRPEAFF
-	TRBV10-3	TRBJ1-5	-	TGTGCCATCAGTGAGGACAGAGACCAGCCCCAGCATTTT	CAISEDRDQPQHF
-	TRBV7-9	TRBJ2-3	-	TGTGCCAGCATCAAACCGGGAGAGAATACGCAGTATTTT	CASIKPGENTQYF
-	TRBV2	TRBJ2-5	-	TGTGCCAGCAGTGAAGAGGGGCCGTTCGGAGAGACCCAGTACTTC	CASSEEGPFGETQYF
once	TRBV29-1	TRBJ2-3	TRBD1	TGCAGCGCCCGCAAGTCTTCAGGGGGAGATACGCAGTATTTT	CSARKSSGGDTQYF
-	TRBV9	TRBJ1-5	TRBD1	TGTGCCAGCAGCGAGGGGGCAGGGATAGGACAGCCCCAGCATTTT	CASSEGAGIGQPQHF
-	TRBV4-1	TRBJ2-2	TRBD2	TGCGCCAGCAGCCAAGTAAGGGGAGGGAGCACCGGGGAGCTGTTTTTT	CASSQVRGGSTGELFF
-	TRBV7-6	TRBJ2-3	TRBD2	TGTGCCAGCAGCTTAGATACTAGCGGGGGAACAGATACGCAGTATTTT	CASSLDTSGGTDTQYF
few	TRBV4-1	TRBJ1-3	-	TGCGCCAGCAGCCAAGGGAATGCACTATACTCTGGAAACACCATATATTTT	CASSQGNALYSGNTIYF
-	TRBV5-1	TRBJ2-7	TRBD1	TGCGCCAGCAGCAACGGGACAGGGACCTACGAGCAGTACTTC	CASSNGTGTYEQYF
-	TRBV9	TRBJ1-1	-	TGTGCCAGCAGCGCGGGGGAGGGGAGGACTGAAGCTTTCTTT	CASSAGEGRTEAFF
once	TRBV12-3/TRBV12-4	TRBJ2-7	-	TGTGCCAGCAGTTTGCTGCATAGCGACGAGCAGTACTTC	CASSLLHSDEQYF
-	TRBV5-1	TRBJ2-1	-	TGCGCCAGCAGCTGGGCAGGACAATACAATGAGCAGTTCTTC	CASSWAGQYNEQFF
-	TRBV2	TRBJ2-1	-	TGTGCCCGAAAGGGGCCGAGCTCCTACAATGAGCAGTTCTTC	CARKGPSSYNEQFF
-	TRBV24-1	TRBJ2-3	-	TGTGCCACCAGTGGGGCTTTCGGGGACACAGATACGCAGTATTTT	CATSGAFGDTDTQYF
once	TRBV10-1	TRBJ2-7	-	TGCGCCAGCAGTGATCTACTATTGTCCTACGAGCAGTACTTC	CASSDLLLSYEQYF
-	TRBV18	TRBJ2-1	TRBD1	TGTGCCAGCTCACCTCCGGGACAGGGCCCCTACAATGAGCAGTTCTTC	CASSPPGQGPYNEQFF
-	TRBV6-5	TRBJ1-1	-	TGTGCCAGCACTCCCCCCGGGGATAGGAGCGAAGCTTTCTTT	CASTPPGDRSEAFF
-	TRBV18	TRBJ2-5	TRBD1	TGTGCCAGCTCACCACTACAGGGGTCCTCACAAGAGACCCAGTACTTC	CASSPLQGSSQETQYF
-	TRBV12-3/TRBV12-4	TRBJ1-5	-	TGTGCCAGCAGCTTCTCCGCCCAGGCCCAGCATTTT	CASSFSAQAQHF
once	TRBV18	TRBJ2-5	TRBD1	TGTGCCAGCTCAACAGGGGGCGCGGAGACCCAGTACTTC	CASSTGGAETQYF
-	TRBV6-5	TRBJ2-2	-	TGTGCCAGCAGTCCGCAGGCGCGAGTCGGGGAGCTGTTTTTT	CASSPQARVGELFF
-	TRBV13	TRBJ1-6	TRBD1	TGTGCCAGCAGCTACAGACAGGGAGATTCACCCCTCCACTTT	CASSYRQGDSPLHF
-	TRBV28	TRBJ1-6	-	TGTGCCAGCAGTGAGACACCAGCTTATTCACCCCTCCACTTT	CASSETPAYSPLHF
-	TRBV3-1/TRBV3-2	TRBJ1-5	-	TGTGCCAGCAGCCTTATGCTGGGCCAGCCCCAGCATTTT	CASSLMLGQPQHF
-	TRBV18	TRBJ2-7	TRBD1	TGTGCCAGCTCATTACTCAGGGGGCACGAGCAGTACTTC	CASSLLRGHEQYF
-	TRBV20-1	TRBJ2-1	TRBD1	TGCAGTGCTAGTGTCCCGGGACAGGGGGGTGAGCAGTTCTTC	CSASVPGQGGEQFF
few	TRBV5-1	TRBJ1-1	TRBD1	TGCGCCAGCAGCCCGACAGGGTTCAGTGAAGCTTTCTTT	CASSPTGFSEAFF
-	TRBV2	TRBJ2-1	-	TGTGCCAGCACCCTACTGACTCGTAGCTCCTACAATGAGCAGTTCTTC	CASTLLTRSSYNEQFF
medium-sized	TRBV6-6	TRBJ1-2	TRBD1	TGTGCCAGCAGTCCCCCAGGGGGTAACTATGGCTACACCTTC	CASSPPGGNYGYTF
-	TRBV2	TRBJ2-5	-	TGTGCCAGCAGTGTCGTCCAAGAGACCCAGTACTTC	CASSVVQETQYF
-	TRBV27	TRBJ2-3	-	TGTGCCAGCCGCCACCGGGCGGGGGCGGGCACAGATACGCAGTATTTT	CASRHRAGAGTDTQYF
-	TRBV19	TRBJ1-2	-	TGTGCCAGTAGAAGACAGTTCGTCCGGTATGGCTACACCTTC	CASRRQFVRYGYTF
-	TRBV29-1	TRBJ1-2	TRBD1	TGCAGCGTCTTAATGGCAGGGGGTAGTGGCTACACCTTC	CSVLMAGGSGYTF